The 29 T cell receptor beta chains below were found in one sample sequenced in a study of CD8 T cells in Susac syndrome. RNA was extracted with the RNeasy kit, and a quantity of about 0.45 to 1 ug was reverse transcribed using random hexamers. TCRdb re-analysed the immunoSEQ multiplex PCR reads in MiXCR, keeping a single row per CDR3 protein. The data show about 80,000 distinct CDR3 sequences, with approximately 94% seen just once and roughly 0.26% held by the top ten. Specimen: CD8+ T cells from PBMCs. These receptor sequences come from a human donor in good health.

This clonotype occurred once. V and J are TRBV29-1 and TRBJ2-2; D is perhaps TRBD1 or TRBD2 (5 bases each). There are 15 residues in the CDR3. Germline CDR1 SQVTM, CDR2 ANQGSEA. V lost 3 bases to trimming and J lost 2 bases, with 13 bases between them. CDR3 loop: CSVDRIGANTGELFF. The CDR3 DNA sequence: TGCAGCGTTGATCGAATCGGGGCTAACACCGGGGAGCTGTTTTTT.

The chain is built from TRBV24-1 and TRBJ2-1; D is undetermined. Trimming took off 2 bases at V and 10 bases at J, with 5 bases between the two ends. Per germline, CDR1 KGHDR and CDR2 SFDVKD. The CDR3 length is 11 residues. The DNA for the CDR3 is TGTGCCACCAGTGATTCGCGAGAGCAGTTCTTC. This gives the protein CATSDSREQFF.

The chain couples TRBV20-1 to TRBJ2-7, with 13 bases aligning to TRBD2. CDR3 length: 15 amino acids. V lost 5 bases to trimming and J lost 3 bases; unmatched junction nucleotides: 7. Germline values: CDR1 DFQATT, CDR2 SNEGSKA (reference sequence). CDR3 sequence (DNA): TGCAGTGCTGCCTCCGGGACTAGCGGGATCTACGAGCAGTACGTC. It yields the protein CSAASGTSGIYEQYV.

This clonotype has only one observation. The chain recombines TRBV10-2 with TRBJ2-7; D tentatively fits TRBD1 or TRBD2 (6 bases each). Germline CDR1 reads WSHSY; CDR2 reads SAAADI. This CDR3 has 15 amino acids. Trimming took 4 bases from V and 0 from J, leaving 13 bases between them. CDR3 in DNA: TGCGCCAGCAGTGCCTCGGGGGCGAGCTCCTACGAGCAGTACTTC. This codes for CASSASGASSYEQYF.

The chain employs TRBV19 and TRBJ1-6, with TRBD1 as a possible D gene (5 bases). Germline V CDR1 and CDR2: LNHDA, SQIVND (reference sequence). The CDR3 is made up of 13 amino acids. V lost 3 bases to trimming and J lost 8 bases, with 8 bases between them. The CDR3 DNA is TGTGCCAGTAGTATGGGGGGGGATTCACCCCTCCACTTT. Protein: CASSMGGDSPLHF.

As to this clonotype: The final CDR3 position lacks the conserved phenylalanine or tryptophan, pointing to a likely read error. The V and J genes are TRBV29-1 and TRBJ2-3, with unresolved D. The CDR3 sequence is 14 residues long. Germline V CDR1 and CDR2: SQVTM, ANQGSEA. V lost 0 bases and J lost 2, with 9 bases in between. CDR3: CSVEDRTDTDTQYV. DNA for the CDR3: TGCAGCGTTGAAGATCGGACGGACACAGATACGCAGTATGTT.

The chain recombines TRBV28 with TRBJ1-2, with unresolved D. CDR3 size: 12 residues. V gave up 6 bases and J gave up 11 bases, with 16 bases separating them. The germline V gene encodes CDR1 MDHEN and CDR2 SYDVKM. This CDR3 reads CASSQPTEGYTF. The CDR3 DNA reads as TGTGCCAGCAGCCAGCCGACGGAAGGGTACACCTTC.

CDR3 nucleotide sequence: TGTGCCAGCAGCTTGAGGCTAGCGGTGGATACGCAGTATTTT. As protein: CASSLRLAVDTQYF. This chain connects TRBV7-6 to TRBJ2-3, with 7 bases identical to TRBD2. With V trimmed by 3 bases and J by 6 bases, 6 bases remained unmatched. The CDR3 is 14 residues long. Germline V lookup: CDR1 SGHVS, CDR2 FNYEAQ.

The CDR3 reads CASSYSPTVNEKLFF. CDR3 sequence (DNA): TGTGCCAGCAGTTACTCTCCGACAGTTAATGAAAAACTGTTTTTT. This chain joins TRBV6-5 and TRBJ1-4, with D possibly TRBD1 on 5 matching bases. This CDR3 region has 15 residues. V was shortened by 0 bases and J by 4 bases, with 9 bases between the two germline ends. Looked up from germline, CDR1 is MNHEY and CDR2 is SVGAGI.

The J gene is TRBJ2-2, the V gene TRBV20-1; 8 bases align to TRBD1. From germline, CDR1 is DFQATT and CDR2 SNEGSKA (reference sequence). The CDR3 is 14 amino acids. J gave up 5 bases and V 8 bases, and 10 bases lay outside the gene matches. The DNA of the CDR3 is TGCAGTCCAGGGTCCAGGGGGCAAACCGGGGAGCTGTTTTTT. This sequence encodes CSPGSRGQTGELFF.

This clonotype was seen a single time. The chain carries TRBV6-5 and TRBJ2-1; 10 bases are shared with TRBD2. Germline V CDR1 and CDR2: MNHEY, SVGAGI. The CDR3 is 15 amino acids. J lost 6 bases, V lost 5 bases, and 7 bases had no gene match. CDR3 in amino acids: CASSLSSGGPNEQFF. The CDR3 DNA follows: TGTGCCAGCAGTCTCTCTAGCGGGGGCCCCAATGAGCAGTTCTTC.

The chain employs TRBV30 and TRBJ2-2; D is ambiguous. Germline CDR1 and CDR2: GTSNPN and SVGIG (reference sequence). This CDR3 contains 17 residues. The V end lost 8 bases, the J end lost 4 bases, and 26 bases lay between the germline ends. CDR3 sequence: CAAWARTPLAFTGELFF. The CDR3 DNA reads TGTGCCGCCTGGGCCCGAACACCCCTCGCTTTCACCGGGGAGCTGTTTTTT.

V and J are TRBV29-1 and TRBJ2-1; no clear D. This CDR3 contains 11 residues. V lost 4 bases, J lost 9 bases, and 10 bases lay in between. Germline CDR1 reads SQVTM; CDR2 reads ANQGSEA. The DNA for the CDR3 is TGCAGCGTTGTTTCCCAAGGTGAGCAGTTCTTC. It yields the protein CSVVSQGEQFF.

This chain joins TRBV27 and TRBJ1-2; D call uncertain. V was shortened by 3 bases and J by 4 bases, with 12 bases between the two germline ends. This CDR3 contains 14 residues. Germline V CDR1 and CDR2: MNHEY, SMNVEV (reference sequence). The CDR3 sequence is CASSFNKRAYGYTF. CDR3 nucleotide sequence: TGTGCCAGCAGTTTCAATAAGAGGGCCTATGGCTACACCTTC.

The chain couples TRBV18 to TRBJ2-7, with 9 bases matching TRBD1. Trimming took 3 bases from V and 1 from J; bases not matched to a gene: 7. Looked up from germline, CDR1 is KGHSH and CDR2 is LQKENI. The CDR3 extends over 16 amino acids. For the CDR3, the DNA is TGTGCCAGCTCACCCTTCAGGGACAGGGTTTCCTACGAGCAGTACTTC. Its translation is CASSPFRDRVSYEQYF.

The V call is TRBV12-5, the J call TRBJ1-5; D uncertain. The length of the CDR3 is 12 residues. Germline loops: CDR1 LGHNT, CDR2 FRNRAP. Trimming pared 1 base from V and 9 bases from J, leaving 7 bases between. In nucleotides, the CDR3 is TGTGCTAGTGGTTTGGGGCCGGGGCCCCAGCATTTT. This sequence encodes CASGLGPGPQHF.

This chain links TRBV4-1 with TRBJ2-1; tentatively, D is TRBD2 (5 bases). V shed 2 bases and J shed 4 bases, with 15 bases lying between them. The CDR3 is made up of 16 amino acids. CDR1 MGHRA and CDR2 YSYEKL come from the germline V gene. CDR3 sequence (DNA): TGCGCCAGCAGCCAACTTCCCCCGGACTTATACAATGAGCAGTTCTTC. Amino acid sequence: CASSQLPPDLYNEQFF.

The CDR3 DNA reads as TGTGCCAGCAGCTTAGCTAGCGCCCTGTTGAATGAGCAGTTCTTC. This encodes CASSLASALLNEQFF. The chain couples TRBV7-9 to TRBJ2-1, with a weak D call TRBD2 (5 bases). The CDR3 is made up of 15 amino acids. Germline CDR1 and CDR2: SEHNR and FQNEAQ (reference sequence). V lost 0 bases and J lost 7, with 13 bases in between.

The chain is built from TRBV7-8 and TRBJ2-1; perhaps TRBD1 as D (6 bases). Germline V gives CDR1 SGHVS, CDR2 FQNEAQ. The V end was cut by 5 bases, the J end by 6 bases, with 20 bases between. This CDR3 has 16 amino acids. CDR3 protein: CASSHSNGLQGNEQFF. CDR3 sequence (DNA): TGTGCCAGCAGCCACTCCAATGGTTTACAGGGCAATGAGCAGTTCTTC. The full variable domain, rest sourced from reference TRBV7-8 and TRBJ2-1, is GAGVSQSPRYKVAKRGQDVALRCDPISGHVSLFWYQQALGQGPEFLTYFQNEAQLDKSGLPSDRFFAERPEGSVSTLKIQRTQQEDSAVYLCASSHSNGLQGNEQFFGPGTRLTVL.

This chain joins TRBV6-1 and TRBJ1-5, with D unclear. Trimming stripped 0 bases from V and 2 bases from J, with 14 bases between. Germline lookup yields CDR1 MNHNS and CDR2 SASEGT. This CDR3 region has 17 residues. The CDR3 region is CASSEAISGVGNQPQHF. The CDR3, as DNA: TGTGCCAGCAGTGAAGCCATTAGCGGGGTCGGCAATCAGCCCCAGCATTTT.

J is TRBJ2-5 and V is TRBV11-2; possible D gene TRBD2, 6 bases. V was trimmed by 1 base and J by 1 base, leaving 10 bases between them. In germline, CDR1 is SGHAT, CDR2 FQNNGV. This CDR3 contains 15 residues. As DNA, the CDR3 is TGTGCCAGCAGCTTAGTTTTGCGGGGCCAAGAGACCCAGTACTTC. The encoded protein is CASSLVLRGQETQYF. The whole variable domain, remainder taken from reference TRBV11-2 and TRBJ2-5, is EAGVAQSPRYKIIEKRQSVAFWCNPISGHATLYWYQQILGQGPKLLIQFQNNGVVDDSQLPKDRFSAERLKGVDSTLKIQPAKLEDSAVYLCASSLVLRGQETQYFGPGTRLLVL.

This clonotype was seen once. The chain recombines TRBV15 with TRBJ2-7; D is perhaps TRBD2 (6 bases). V lost 3 bases and J 2 bases, leaving 14 bases between the germline ends. The CDR3 consists of 15 residues. In germline, CDR1 is LNHNV, CDR2 YYDKDF (reference sequence). The CDR3 loop reads CATSSRGGLTYEQYF. The CDR3 DNA reads TGTGCCACCAGCAGTCGTGGGGGACTCACCTACGAGCAGTACTTC.

This rearrangement joins TRBV7-9 to TRBJ2-7, with a possible D match to TRBD2 (6 bases). The V gene's germline CDR1 is SEHNR and CDR2 FQNEAQ (reference sequence). This CDR3 spans 12 amino acids. Trimming took off 2 bases at V and 5 bases at J, with 7 bases between the two ends. The CDR3 spells CASSLQRDEQYF. CDR3 coding DNA: TGTGCCAGCAGCTTACAGCGGGACGAGCAGTACTTC.

The chain employs TRBV19 and TRBJ2-3, with D possibly matching TRBD2 (5 bases). The germline gives CDR1 LNHDA, CDR2 SQIVND (reference sequence). The CDR3 runs 14 residues. V was trimmed by 4 bases and J by 1 base, leaving 9 bases between them. The DNA for the CDR3 is TGTGCCAGTAGTACCCTGGGAGGCACAGATACGCAGTATTTT. Encoded protein: CASSTLGGTDTQYF.

V usage is TRBV7-9 and J usage is TRBJ2-3; D is undetermined. Trimming removed 5 bases from V and 2 bases from J, with 11 bases in between. CDR3 length equals 14 residues. In germline, CDR1 is SEHNR, CDR2 FQNEAQ (reference sequence). The CDR3 region has the DNA TGTGCCAGCAGCGAAAGACGTCTCACAGATACGCAGTATTTT. It specifies CASSERRLTDTQYF. Variable domain in full (rest from reference TRBV7-9 and TRBJ2-3): DTGVSQNPRHKITKRGQNVTFRCDPISEHNRLYWYRQTLGQGPEFLTYFQNEAQLEKSRLLSDRFSAERPKGSFSTLEIQRTEQGDSAMYLCASSERRLTDTQYFGPGTRLTVL.

The chain couples TRBV7-2 to TRBJ2-4, with D perhaps matching TRBD2 (5 bases). The germline gives CDR1 SGHTA, CDR2 FQGNSA. The CDR3 contains 14 residues. Trimming pared 1 base from V and 8 bases from J, leaving 12 bases between. For the CDR3, the DNA is TGTGCCAGCAGCTTAGAGGACTTAAGGGACATTCAGTACTTC. The encoded protein is CASSLEDLRDIQYF.

The V gene is TRBV27, the J gene TRBJ1-2, with 9 bases aligning to TRBD1. J was trimmed by 5 bases and V by 3 bases; bases with no gene match: 7. This CDR3 region has 15 residues. The germline V gene has CDR1 MNHEY and CDR2 SMNVEV (reference sequence). CDR3: CASSLRTGVHYGYTF. As DNA, the CDR3 is TGTGCCAGCAGTTTGCGGACAGGGGTACATTATGGCTACACCTTC.

J is TRBJ2-5 and V is TRBV2; possible D gene TRBD2, 6 bases. Germline values: CDR1 SNHLY, CDR2 FYNNEI. The ends were cut back, 6 bases at V and 1 base at J, with 9 bases in the middle. This CDR3 is built from 13 residues. The DNA of the CDR3 is TGTGCCAGCAGCGGGACTCTCCAAGAGACCCAGTACTTC. The encoded protein is CASSGTLQETQYF.

The V call is TRBV4-1, the J call TRBJ2-5; no firm D call. Germline V lookup: CDR1 MGHRA, CDR2 YSYEKL. The V gene lost 5 bases and the J gene lost 4 bases, with 14 bases spanning the gap. CDR3 size: 14 residues. CDR3 loop: CASSKIGRPETQYF. The CDR3 bases are TGCGCCAGCAGCAAGATTGGGCGCCCAGAGACCCAGTACTTC.